This T cell receptor beta chain stems from a study of T cell responses to AZD1222 COVID-19 vaccine. Clones were sequenced by immunoSEQ multiplex PCR, and TCRdb holds only the in-frame ones, with some missing. Of 55,000 to 70,000 clones in the sample, roughly 87% were seen once. Comment on this clone: Its antigen is not known.

The germline V and J ends were trimmed by 4 bases and 3 bases, with 23 bases remaining between them. The CDR3 consists of 17 residues. Per germline, CDR1 SGHRS and CDR2 YFSETQ. Overall study results and limits: Across spike, vaccine-associated CD4 TCRs were found, dominant at 160-218 and 743-854.

V is TRBV5-1 and J is TRBJ2-7; perhaps TRBD2 as D (6 bases). This specimen consisted of peripheral blood, obtained 28 days after the second AZD1222 dose. This clonotype was obtained from an adult who received the AZD1222 COVID-19 vaccine. The CDR3 DNA reads TGCGCCAGCAGCCCTTTGTTGGTTGGAGGGCTTCGCTACGAGCAGTACTTC. This translates into CASSPLLVGGLRYEQYF.